The 30 T cell receptor beta chains in this list originate from one sample, sequenced in a study of blood T cells in healthy people across ages. Using a J-beta primer mix together with a sample-barcoded 5' primer, a second PCR was run for about 7 to 12 cycles. MiXCR was run by TCRdb on the 5' RACE reads, yielding one entry per CDR3 protein. The table includes about 620,000 distinct CDR3 sequences, over 20% detected once. The specimen was blood. These receptors were obtained from a man in his 70s in good health.

This clonotype was counted between two and nine times. This rearrangement joins TRBV20-1 to TRBJ1-5; D not resolved. This CDR3 contains 13 residues. The germline V gene has CDR1 DFQATT and CDR2 SNEGSKA (reference sequence). The germline V and J ends were trimmed by 4 bases and 3 bases, with 10 bases remaining between them. CDR3 sequence: CSANPGFNQPQHF. CDR3 nucleotides: TGCAGTGCTAATCCGGGGTTCAATCAGCCCCAGCATTTT.

The chain recombines TRBV7-8 with TRBJ1-1; D may be TRBD1 (5 bases). The CDR3 is 18 residues long. CDR1 is SGHVS and CDR2 is FQNEAQ in the germline V gene. The V end lost 4 bases, the J end lost 1 base, and 22 bases lay between the germline ends. The DNA for the CDR3 is TGTGCCAGCAGCTCCTATTACCGACAGCAGGGCGAGAACACTGAAGCTTTCTTT. Protein: CASSSYYRQQGENTEAFF.

This clonotype was seen repeatedly, ten times or more. A read error may produce the germline difference seen at one junction end. The J gene is TRBJ2-1, the V gene TRBV12-3 or TRBV12-4; TRBD2 is a possible D gene (6 bases). CDR3 size: 13 residues. The DNA of the CDR3 is TGCGCCAGCAGCTTGGGGGGTTACAATGAGCAGTTCTTC. Protein product: CASSLGGYNEQFF.

This clonotype was seen a handful of times. The rearrangement links TRBV7-2 to TRBJ2-2; D not resolved. The ends were cut back, 7 bases at V and 6 bases at J, with 6 bases in the middle. The CDR3 has 11 residues. CDR1 is SGHTA, CDR2 FQGNSA, per germline. CDR3 protein: CASKGSGELFF. The CDR3 DNA is TGTGCCAGCAAAGGATCCGGGGAGCTGTTTTTT.

This clonotype appeared many times. At one boundary the junction diverges from the germline segment, which might be a read error. This chain links TRBV20-1 with TRBJ2-5; a weak D match, TRBD2 (5 bases). The germline CDR1 and CDR2 sequences are DFQATT and SNEGSKA (reference sequence). CDR3 size: 12 residues. CDR3 sequence: CSAGDGKETQYF. The DNA for the CDR3 is TGCAGTGCTGGAGACGGGAAAGAGACCCAGTACTTC.

The V call is TRBV28, the J call TRBJ1-1; the match to TRBD1 covers 9 bases. The V gene end was trimmed by 9 bases and the J gene end by 4 bases; junction bases not matched to a gene: 15. This CDR3 contains 16 residues. Germline V gene sequence: CDR1 MDHEN, CDR2 SYDVKM. The CDR3 nucleotides read TGTGCCAGTAGAACCGGGACAGGGTATTGGGGCACTGAAGCTTTCTTT. It is translated as CASRTGTGYWGTEAFF.

This clonotype was observed a few times. The chain is built from TRBV6-4 and TRBJ2-5, with a weak D call TRBD2 (6 bases). Gene TRBJ2-1 matches the end of the DNA better, so the J call may be wrong. The CDR3 runs to 14 residues. Per germline, CDR1 MRHNA and CDR2 SNTAGT. In nucleotides, the CDR3 is TGTGCCAGCACGGGCAGGGAGACTAGTCGCGAGCAGTTCTTC. It yields the protein CASTGRETSREQFF.

This clonotype has only a few counts. The V call is TRBV10-3, the J call TRBJ1-4; D perhaps matches TRBD1 (6 bases). Between the trimmed V and J ends, which lost 6 bases and 6 bases, there was a span of 11 bases. Germline-derived CDR1 and CDR2 are ENHRY and SYGVKD. The CDR3 is made up of 13 amino acids. The CDR3 region has the DNA TGTGCCATCAGCCAGGGGAGGGATGAAAAACTGTTTTTT. Translated, it gives CAISQGRDEKLFF.

The chain recombines TRBV7-2 with TRBJ2-5, with D perhaps matching TRBD2 (6 bases). The DNA end lines up better with TRBJ2-7; the J call may be wrong. The CDR3 consists of 15 residues. The V gene's germline CDR1 is SGHTA and CDR2 FQGNSA. The CDR3 DNA sequence: TGTGCCAGCAGCTACGCCCCGGAGGGTATATACGAGCAGTACTTC. This sequence encodes CASSYAPEGIYEQYF.

This chain connects TRBV7-9 to TRBJ1-1; TRBD1 is a possible D gene (5 bases). CDR1 SEHNR and CDR2 FQNEAQ come from the germline V gene (reference sequence). The V end lost 5 bases, the J end lost 4 bases, and 8 bases lay between the germline ends. The CDR3 runs 12 residues. Written as DNA, the CDR3 is TGTGCCAGCAGCATGGACACCACTGAAGCTTTCTTT. This encodes CASSMDTTEAFF.

This clonotype was seen more than once but under ten times. The rearrangement joins TRBV27 to TRBJ2-7, with TRBD1 as a possible D gene (6 bases). V dropped 5 bases and J dropped 2 bases, with 10 bases sitting between them. This CDR3 has 13 residues. Germline V gene data show CDR1 as MNHEY and CDR2 as SMNVEV (reference sequence). CDR3 nucleotides: TGTGCCAGCAGTAAACAGGGAACCTACGAGCAGTACTTC. The encoded protein is CASSKQGTYEQYF.

This chain connects TRBV5-1 to TRBJ2-7; the match to TRBD1 covers 8 bases. This CDR3 contains 14 residues. CDR1 and CDR2 from the germline V gene are SGHRS and YFSETQ. The V segment lost 1 base and the J segment 4 bases; nucleotides outside the gene matches: 4. CDR3 in amino acids: CASSLTGGFYEQYF. Here the CDR3 DNA reads TGCGCCAGCAGCTTGACAGGGGGTTTTTACGAGCAGTACTTC.

DNA for the CDR3: TGTGCCAGTTCTAGCGGGAGTAAGAACGAGCAGTACTTC. Amino acid sequence: CASSSGSKNEQYF. The chain has TRBV6-1 and TRBJ2-5; 10 nucleotides agree with TRBD2. The DNA end is more similar to TRBJ2-7, so the J call may be wrong. CDR3 length: 13 amino acids. CDR1 is MNHNS and CDR2 is SASEGT in the germline V gene.

This chain's CDR3 is CASRTDRQGGSPLHF. Here the CDR3 DNA reads TGTGCCAGCAGAACCGACCGACAGGGTGGTTCACCCCTCCACTTT. The chain recombines TRBV12-3 or TRBV12-4 with TRBJ1-6; 7 nucleotides align to TRBD1. V dropped 6 bases and J dropped 9; count of bases not matched to a gene: 11. This CDR3 region has 15 residues.

The V call is TRBV9, the J call TRBJ2-1; 15 nucleotides line up with TRBD2. The CDR3 is made up of 20 amino acids. The V gene end was trimmed by 4 bases and the J gene end by 0 bases; junction bases not matched to a gene: 11. CDR1 and CDR2 from the germline V gene are SGDLS and YYNGEE. CDR3 in DNA: TGTGCCAGCAGCAGGACTAGCGGGAGGGCCCTACCTCGCTCCTACAATGAGCAGTTCTTC. Translated, it gives CASSRTSGRALPRSYNEQFF.

This chain joins TRBV20-1 and TRBJ2-1; D is unclear. This CDR3 is built from 11 residues. Per germline, CDR1 DFQATT and CDR2 SNEGSKA (reference sequence). The V end lost 7 bases, the J end lost 8 bases, and 12 bases lay between the germline ends. The CDR3: CSGKSSDEQFF. As DNA, the CDR3 is TGCAGTGGCAAGAGTTCGGATGAGCAGTTCTTC.

Note on this clonotype: The junction and the germline gene differ at one end; a read error may be behind it. This chain joins TRBV29-1 and TRBJ1-1, with TRBD1 as a possible D gene (5 bases). The V gene's germline CDR1 is SQVTM and CDR2 ANQGSEA. CDR3 length: 12 amino acids. DNA for the CDR3: TGCAGCGTTGTGGACATGGACACTGAAGCTCTCTTT. As protein: CSVVDMDTEALF.

A few counts support this clonotype. This chain joins TRBV5-1 and TRBJ1-2, with TRBD1 as a possible D gene (5 bases). Trimming took off 2 bases at V and 5 bases at J, with 16 bases between the two ends. The CDR3 is 15 amino acids. Germline V gene sequence: CDR1 SGHRS, CDR2 YFSETQ. CDR3 residues: CASSFNRDGTYGYTF. The CDR3 bases are TGCGCCAGCAGCTTCAACCGGGACGGAACTTATGGCTACACCTTC.

This clonotype was detected only a few times. V usage is TRBV2 and J usage is TRBJ2-4, with D maybe TRBD2 (5 bases). Trimming took 3 bases from V and 0 from J, leaving 15 bases between them. Germline CDR1 reads SNHLY; CDR2 reads FYNNEI. The CDR3 is 17 amino acids. CDR3 in DNA: TGTGCCAGCAGTGAGGGCCCCTCACGGGGAGCCAAAAACATTCAGTACTTC. Amino acids: CASSEGPSRGAKNIQYF.

This clonotype was counted ten times or more. This chain uses TRBV21-1 with TRBJ2-1; the DNA was not used to check the table's D call, TRBD1. TRBV21-1 is termed a pseudogene. This CDR3 region has 12 residues. CDR3 sequence reads: CASRRQVNEQFF. For the CDR3, the DNA is TGTGCCAGCAGAAGACAGGTCAATGAGCAGTTCTTC.

This clonotype was seen a few times. The gene calls are TRBV28 and TRBJ1-4; 11 bases line up with TRBD1. Germline trimming cut 5 bases from V and 5 bases from J; bases unmatched to any gene: 7. CDR3 size: 16 residues. Per germline, CDR1 MDHEN and CDR2 SYDVKM. The CDR3 loop reads CASSAGTGGKNEKLFF. The CDR3, as DNA: TGTGCCAGCAGTGCCGGGACAGGGGGGAAAAATGAAAAACTGTTTTTT.

The CDR3 nucleotides are TGTGCCAGCAGCCTATCGGGGACTAGCGGACAATGGGCAGATACGCAGTATTTT. This gives the protein CASSLSGTSGQWADTQYF. The V and J genes are TRBV7-3 and TRBJ2-3; 11 positions agree with TRBD2. The germline V gene encodes CDR1 SGHTA and CDR2 FQGTGA. CDR3 length: 18 residues. The V segment lost 5 bases and the J segment 4 bases; nucleotides outside the gene matches: 14.

The chain combines TRBV20-1 with TRBJ2-3; TRBD2 matches at 11 bases. Per germline, CDR1 DFQATT and CDR2 SNEGSKA (reference sequence). CDR3 length: 16 residues. The V segment lost 4 bases and the J segment 2 bases; nucleotides outside the gene matches: 8. The CDR3 reads CSATPGLADLTDTQYF. For the CDR3, the DNA is TGCAGTGCTACACCGGGACTAGCGGACCTCACAGATACGCAGTATTTT.

The gene calls are TRBV5-4 and TRBJ2-5; possibly TRBD1 or TRBD2 for D (5 bases each). The V gene lost 3 bases and the J gene lost 4 bases, with 10 bases spanning the gap. The CDR3 spans 13 residues. Germline lookup yields CDR1 SGHNT and CDR2 YYREEE (reference sequence). The CDR3 bases are TGTGCCAGCAGCTCCAAGGGGACAGAGACCCAGTACTTC. Protein: CASSSKGTETQYF.

The V call is TRBV28, the J call TRBJ1-1; D call uncertain. The CDR3 is made up of 15 amino acids. V was clipped by 7 bases and J by 3 bases, with 18 bases between them. Looked up from germline, CDR1 is MDHEN and CDR2 is SYDVKM. The CDR3 region is CASTSSAGRDTEAFF. For the CDR3, the DNA is TGTGCCAGCACCTCTTCGGCAGGCAGAGACACTGAAGCTTTCTTT.

This clonotype was counted at least ten times. CDR3 amino acids: CASSPGERVLKTQYF. The CDR3 nucleotides are TGTGCCAGCAGCCCTGGGGAGCGAGTCCTCAAGACCCAGTACTTC. This chain joins TRBV12-3 or TRBV12-4 and TRBJ2-5, with a weak D call TRBD2 (5 bases). CDR3 size: 15 residues. The V end was cut by 6 bases, the J end by 6 bases, with 20 bases between.

In its sample, this clonotype was seen many times. The CDR3 loop reads CASSGLQSTDTQYF. CDR3 nucleotide sequence: TGTGCCAGCAGTGGACTACAAAGCACAGATACGCAGTATTTT. The rearrangement uses TRBV28 and TRBJ2-3, with D possibly matching TRBD2 (6 bases). Between the trimmed V and J ends, which lost 5 bases and 0 bases, there was a span of 9 bases. CDR3 length: 14 residues. Germline loops: CDR1 MDHEN, CDR2 SYDVKM.

Regarding this clonotype: The germline gene is not matched at one end of the junction; a read error may be the cause. The chain employs TRBV29-1 and TRBJ2-1, with TRBD2 as a possible D gene (6 bases). Looked up from germline, CDR1 is SQVTM and CDR2 is ANQGSEA. CDR3 length: 13 amino acids. DNA for the CDR3: TGCAGCGTTCGCCGGGAGAGGTACAACGAGCAGTTCTTC. Residues: CSVRRERYNEQFF.

The chain recombines TRBV2 with TRBJ1-3; 7 bases align to TRBD1. V lost 0 bases and J lost 4; bases outside the gene matches: 9. Germline assignment: CDR1 SNHLY and CDR2 FYNNEI. This CDR3 comprises 17 residues. The CDR3 sequence: CASSEAVGDRGGNTIYF. The CDR3 bases are TGTGCCAGCAGTGAAGCGGTAGGGGACAGAGGAGGAAACACCATATATTTT.

In its sample, this clonotype was seen a few times. V usage is TRBV11-2 and J usage is TRBJ1-1; D gene uncertain. CDR1 is SGHAT, CDR2 FQNNGV, per germline. The CDR3 totals 16 residues. Between the trimmed V and J ends, which lost 3 bases and 0 bases, there was a span of 14 bases. The CDR3 sequence is CASSFSARRMNTEAFF. The CDR3 nucleotides read TGTGCCAGCAGCTTCTCAGCGAGAAGAATGAACACTGAAGCTTTCTTT.